This T cell receptor beta chain comes out of a study of shared clonotypes between healthy human individuals. CD8 cells classed as naive were CD45RO-negative and positively selected for CCR7, excluding terminally differentiated effector memory CD45RA+ cells. Worth noting for this clone: The antigen is undetermined.

Study-wide points: Generally, estimated richness proved larger in naive subsets than it did in memory subsets. A few donors had around 5.5% of their naive CD4 clonotypes in common.

Source study methods: Filtering of immunoSEQ junctional sequences could not match full-length read filtering. Assay: immunoSEQ multiplex PCR; the TCRdb copy retains only in-frame clones and omits some. V and J calls and clone size are as listed in that table; D and trimming were resolved from the DNA. The sample has roughly 600,000 clones; 95% to 98% are singletons. Source material: naive CD8+ T cells sorted from blood. The receptor comes from a man younger than 45 in good health.

The CDR3 DNA follows: TGTGCCAGCAGCTTGGGTTCGTCCGGGAGGATTAACTACGAGCAGTACTTC. As protein: CASSLGSSGRINYEQYF. The chain combines TRBV7-2 with TRBJ2-7, with 7 bases identical to TRBD2. The CDR3 spans 17 residues. The V and J ends lost 3 bases and 3 bases, in that order; junction bases with no gene match: 14. Germline V CDR1 and CDR2: SGHTA, FQGNSA.